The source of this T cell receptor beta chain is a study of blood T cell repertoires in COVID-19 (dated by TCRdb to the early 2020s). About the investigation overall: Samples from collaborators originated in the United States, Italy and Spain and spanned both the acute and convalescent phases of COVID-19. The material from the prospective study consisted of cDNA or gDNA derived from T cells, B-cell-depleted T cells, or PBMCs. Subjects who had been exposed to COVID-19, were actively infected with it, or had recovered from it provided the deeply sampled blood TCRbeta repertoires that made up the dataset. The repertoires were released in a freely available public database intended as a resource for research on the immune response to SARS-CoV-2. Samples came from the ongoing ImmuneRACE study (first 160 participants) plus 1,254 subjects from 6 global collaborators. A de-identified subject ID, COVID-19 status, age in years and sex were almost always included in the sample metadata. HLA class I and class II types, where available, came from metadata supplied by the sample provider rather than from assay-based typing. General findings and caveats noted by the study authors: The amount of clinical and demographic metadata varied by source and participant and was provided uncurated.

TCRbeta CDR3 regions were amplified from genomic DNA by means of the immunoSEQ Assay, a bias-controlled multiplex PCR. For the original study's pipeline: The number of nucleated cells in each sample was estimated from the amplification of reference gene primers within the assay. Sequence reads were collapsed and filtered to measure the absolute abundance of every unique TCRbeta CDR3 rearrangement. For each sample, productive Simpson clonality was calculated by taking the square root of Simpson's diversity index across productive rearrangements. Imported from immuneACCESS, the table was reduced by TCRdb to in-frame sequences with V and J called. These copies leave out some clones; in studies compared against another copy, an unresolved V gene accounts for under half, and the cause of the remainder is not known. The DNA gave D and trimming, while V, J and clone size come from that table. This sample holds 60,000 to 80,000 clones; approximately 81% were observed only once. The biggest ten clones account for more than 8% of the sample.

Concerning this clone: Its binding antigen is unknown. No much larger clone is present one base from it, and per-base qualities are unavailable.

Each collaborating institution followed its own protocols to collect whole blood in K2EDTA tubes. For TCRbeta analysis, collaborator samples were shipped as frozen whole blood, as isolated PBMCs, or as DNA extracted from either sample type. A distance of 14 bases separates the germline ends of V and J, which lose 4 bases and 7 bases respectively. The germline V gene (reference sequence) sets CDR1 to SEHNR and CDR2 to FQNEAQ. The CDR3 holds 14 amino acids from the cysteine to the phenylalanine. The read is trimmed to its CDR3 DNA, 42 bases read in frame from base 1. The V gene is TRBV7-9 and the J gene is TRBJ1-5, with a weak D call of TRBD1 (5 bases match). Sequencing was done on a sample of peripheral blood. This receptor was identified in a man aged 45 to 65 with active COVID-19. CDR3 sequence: CASSSSGGGQPQHF. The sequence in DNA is TGTGCCAGCAGCTCCTCCGGGGGGGGGCAGCCCCAGCATTTT. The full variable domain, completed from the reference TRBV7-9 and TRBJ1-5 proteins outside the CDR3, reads DTGVSQNPRHKITKRGQNVTFRCDPISEHNRLYWYRQTLGQGPEFLTYFQNEAQLEKSRLLSDRFSAERPKGSFSTLEIQRTEQGDSAMYLCASSSSGGGQPQHFGDGTRLSIL.